Below, 27 T cell receptor beta chains from the same sample are listed, as sequenced in a study of CD8+ T cells in alopecia areata. Extracted RNA was reverse transcribed, and the resulting cDNA served as sequencing template. Sequenced by immunoSEQ multiplex PCR; TCRdb stores in-frame clones only, minus some. This table has 110,000 to 150,000 clones, less than 65% appearing once. Sequencing was done on a sample of CD8+ T cells sorted from blood. Every receptor here comes from a human donor in good health.

This chain uses TRBV28 with TRBJ2-7; 7 positions agree with TRBD2. Unmatched junction bases numbered 10, after V lost 5 bases and J lost 3 bases. Germline assignment: CDR1 MDHEN and CDR2 SYDVKM. This CDR3 comprises 15 residues. CDR3 protein: CASSALAGSFYEQYF. DNA for the CDR3: TGTGCCAGCAGTGCCTTAGCGGGTTCCTTCTACGAGCAGTACTTC.

The chain has TRBV5-1 and TRBJ2-3; weak D call: TRBD2 (6 bases). Germline values: CDR1 SGHRS, CDR2 YFSETQ. Trimming pared 2 bases from V and 2 bases from J, leaving 21 bases between. CDR3 length: 18 residues. The CDR3 here is CASSFLSQVAETTDTQYF. CDR3 DNA sequence: TGCGCCAGCAGCTTTCTCTCCCAGGTAGCGGAGACCACAGATACGCAGTATTTT.

The gene calls are TRBV30 and TRBJ1-1, with D maybe TRBD1 (6 bases). This CDR3 has 19 residues. The germline CDR1 and CDR2 sequences are GTSNPN and SVGIG (reference sequence). Trimming left V 0 bases short and J 4 bases short, with 27 bases between. CDR3 in DNA: TGTGCCTGGAGTGTACCAAACCACCGTCCACAGGGAGACGCCACTGAAGCTTTCTTT. Amino acid sequence: CAWSVPNHRPQGDATEAFF.

The rearrangement links TRBV29-1 to TRBJ1-2, with 7 bases identical to TRBD1. This CDR3 contains 13 residues. V gave up 5 bases and J gave up 3 bases; unmatched junction bases: 6. The germline CDR1 and CDR2 sequences are SQVTM and ANQGSEA. The CDR3 sequence is CSVQTGTDYGYTF. As DNA, the CDR3 is TGCAGCGTTCAAACCGGGACAGACTATGGCTACACCTTC. Variable domain in full (rest from reference TRBV29-1 and TRBJ1-2): SAVISQKPSRDICQRGTSLTIQCQVDSQVTMMFWYRQQPGQSLTLIATANQGSEATYESGFVIDKFPISRPNLTFSTLTVSNMSPEDSSIYLCSVQTGTDYGYTFGSGTRLTVV.

The V and J genes are TRBV5-6 and TRBJ1-2; no firm D call. V was pared by 4 bases and J by 6 bases, with 16 bases between. CDR1 is SGHDT and CDR2 is YYEEEE in the germline V gene. The CDR3 totals 14 residues. Here the CDR3 DNA reads TGTGCCAGCAGCAAGGTGACAAGAAAGGATGGCTACACCTTC. It encodes CASSKVTRKDGYTF.

In its sample, this clone was seen once. The chain employs TRBV27 and TRBJ2-1; 9 bases line up with TRBD2. Germline lookup yields CDR1 MNHEY and CDR2 SMNVEV (reference sequence). The CDR3 is 15 residues long. The trim removed 2 bases at V and 8 bases at J, leaving 7 bases unmatched. The CDR3 is CASSLGGRAVDEQFF. The DNA of the CDR3 is TGTGCCAGCAGTTTAGGCGGGAGGGCCGTCGATGAGCAGTTCTTC.

This chain links TRBV29-1 with TRBJ2-7; no firm D call. Deletions cut 4 bases from V and 2 bases from J, with 15 bases between. The CDR3 is made up of 14 amino acids. Germline CDR1 reads SQVTM; CDR2 reads ANQGSEA. CDR3 nucleotides: TGCAGCGTTGCGATCTGGGAATCACCCTACGAGCAGTACTTC. It specifies CSVAIWESPYEQYF.

J is TRBJ2-4 and V is TRBV25-1; D may correspond to TRBD1 or TRBD2 (5 bases each). Germline V gene lookup returns CDR1 MGHDK and CDR2 SYGVNS. Trimming left V 2 bases short and J 0 bases short, with 8 bases between. This CDR3 spans 15 amino acids. CDR3 in DNA: TGTGCCAGCAGTGAACCGGGGACAGCCAAAAACATTCAGTACTTC. Protein product: CASSEPGTAKNIQYF.

The chain has TRBV30 and TRBJ1-1; a possible D gene is TRBD1 (6 bases). The V and J ends lost 2 bases and 11 bases respectively, with 15 bases between them. The CDR3 sequence is 12 residues long. From germline, CDR1 is GTSNPN and CDR2 SVGIG (reference sequence). The CDR3 bases are TGTGCCTGGAGTACCATTGACAGGTGGGCTTTCTTT. This translates into CAWSTIDRWAFF.

CDR3 loop: CSVEGGHEQYF. CDR3 sequence (DNA): TGCAGCGTTGAAGGCGGGCACGAGCAGTACTTC. V gene TRBV29-1 combines with J gene TRBJ2-7; a weak D match, TRBD2 (5 bases). V lost 1 base and J lost 5, with 6 bases in between. The CDR3 consists of 11 residues. Germline CDR1 reads SQVTM; CDR2 reads ANQGSEA.

The chain joins TRBV5-1 to TRBJ2-3; TRBD2 agrees at 8 bases. The germline gives CDR1 SGHRS, CDR2 YFSETQ. Trimming removed 7 bases from V and 0 bases from J; junction bases left unmatched: 13. The CDR3 is made up of 17 amino acids. The CDR3 reads CASAWGLGSESTDTQYF. As DNA, the CDR3 is TGCGCCAGCGCTTGGGGACTAGGCTCTGAGAGCACAGATACGCAGTATTTT.

This clone was seen a single time. The chain's CDR3 is CASSLGDSAEQYF. The CDR3 DNA reads TGTGCCAGCAGCCTCGGAGATTCGGCAGAGCAGTACTTC. The chain carries TRBV5-6 and TRBJ2-7; D unresolved. The germline gives CDR1 SGHDT, CDR2 YYEEEE. The CDR3 runs to 13 residues. V lost 4 bases and J 7 bases, leaving 15 bases between the germline ends. The entire variable domain, with the rest obtained from reference TRBV5-6 and TRBJ2-7, is as follows: DAGVTQSPTHLIKTRGQQVTLRCSPKSGHDTVSWYQQALGQGPQFIFQYYEEEERQRGNFPDRFSGHQFPNYSSELNVNALLLGDSALYLCASSLGDSAEQYFGPGTRLTVT.

The chain links TRBV30 to TRBJ1-1; no reliable D call. The CDR3 has 15 amino acids. Germline CDR1 GTSNPN, CDR2 SVGIG (reference sequence). V lost 4 bases, J lost 1 base, and 16 bases lay in between. CDR3 loop: CAWIPPGSSNTEAFF. CDR3 DNA sequence: TGTGCCTGGATCCCACCCGGGTCATCGAACACTGAAGCTTTCTTT.

This clone has only one observation. This chain connects TRBV2 to TRBJ1-5, with 9 bases lining up with TRBD1. This CDR3 region has 15 residues. From germline, CDR1 is SNHLY and CDR2 FYNNEI. The V and J ends lost 6 bases and 4 bases, in that order; junction bases with no gene match: 7. This chain's CDR3 is CASRRLQGANQPQHF. CDR3 DNA: TGTGCCAGCAGGCGTTTACAGGGGGCAAATCAGCCCCAGCATTTT.

This clone has just a few counts. Here the CDR3 reads CASSLSSYEQYF. The CDR3 nucleotides read TGTGCCAGCAGTTTAAGCTCCTACGAGCAGTACTTC. The chain links TRBV9 to TRBJ2-5; D is unresolved. The J call is uncertain, as TRBJ2-7 better fits the DNA end. This CDR3 contains 12 residues. The germline CDR1 and CDR2 sequences are SGDLS and YYNGEE.

The J gene is TRBJ2-1, the V gene TRBV7-8; 7 bases match TRBD2. The CDR3 runs to 16 residues. Germline-derived CDR1 and CDR2 are SGHVS and FQNEAQ. J was trimmed by 0 bases and V by 1 base; bases with no gene match: 3. The CDR3 spells CASSLEGGSSYNEQFF. The CDR3 DNA reads as TGTGCCAGCAGCTTAGAGGGCGGGAGCTCCTACAATGAGCAGTTCTTC.

This chain connects TRBV7-2 to TRBJ2-1; TRBD2 matches at 8 bases. J lost 5 bases, V lost 2 bases, and 5 bases had no gene match. Per the germline V gene, CDR1 is SGHTA and CDR2 is FQGNSA. The CDR3 length is 15 residues. The CDR3 DNA reads as TGTGCCAGCAGCTTATTGGCGGGAGGCAACAATGAGCAGTTCTTC. This gives the protein CASSLLAGGNNEQFF.

This clone was recorded a few times. The chain has TRBV11-2 and TRBJ2-1, with a weak D call TRBD1 (6 bases). The germline V and J ends were trimmed by 1 base and 3 bases, with 13 bases remaining between them. CDR3 length equals 16 residues. CDR1 is SGHAT and CDR2 is FQNNGV in the germline V gene. CDR3 coding DNA: TGTGCCAGCAGCTTAGTTTCACAGGGAAACTACAATGAGCAGTTCTTC. This encodes CASSLVSQGNYNEQFF.

This CDR3 is CASSQDLLARSSYNEQFF. The CDR3 region has the DNA TGCGCCAGCAGCCAAGATCTCCTAGCGCGTAGCTCCTACAATGAGCAGTTCTTC. The J gene is TRBJ2-1, the V gene TRBV4-1; the D gene is possibly TRBD2 (6 bases). Germline V lookup: CDR1 MGHRA, CDR2 YSYEKL. Trimming took off 0 bases at V and 0 bases at J, with 15 bases between the two ends. The CDR3 has 18 residues.

On this clone itself: With only one base between it and a far larger clone, this is likely a read error. This chain connects TRBV5-4 to TRBJ1-5; D gene uncertain. CDR3 length: 13 amino acids. Germline loops: CDR1 SGHNT, CDR2 YYREEE (reference sequence). V shed 1 base and J shed 5 bases, with 7 bases lying between them. Here the CDR3 DNA reads TGTGCCAGCAGCTTGTCCCCCCATCAGCCCCAGCATTTT. It yields the protein CASSLSPHQPQHF.

The genes are TRBV23-1 and TRBJ2-5; D is ambiguous. TRBV23-1 belongs to the ORF category, with a function that is uncertain. The CDR3 covers 12 residues. V was pared by 11 bases and J by 4 bases, with 14 bases between. This CDR3 is CAPPTVGETQYF. The CDR3 nucleotides are TGCGCCCCCCCAACAGTAGGAGAGACCCAGTACTTC.

This clone was detected only once. The chain is built from TRBV4-1 and TRBJ2-5; 7 bases match TRBD2. J gave up 4 bases and V 1 base, and 9 bases lay outside the gene matches. The germline gives CDR1 MGHRA, CDR2 YSYEKL. The CDR3 totals 16 residues. CDR3 sequence: CASSQGVGGRRETQYF. Written as DNA, the CDR3 is TGCGCCAGCAGCCAAGGGGTGGGCGGGAGAAGAGAGACCCAGTACTTC.

The chain employs TRBV6-5 and TRBJ1-2; TRBD1 agrees at 9 bases. Unmatched junction bases numbered 3, after V lost 5 bases and J lost 5 bases. The CDR3 contains 13 residues. Germline V gene lookup returns CDR1 MNHEY and CDR2 SVGAGI. This CDR3 reads CASSEGTGYGYTF. The CDR3 region has the DNA TGTGCCAGCAGTGAGGGGACAGGGTATGGCTACACCTTC.

This clone turned up a few times. V and J are TRBV12-5 and TRBJ2-1; D is ambiguous. Trimming removed 1 base at V and 8 bases at J, with 12 bases between. Germline V lookup: CDR1 LGHNT, CDR2 FRNRAP. This CDR3 contains 14 residues. CDR3 nucleotide sequence: TGTGCTAGTGGTTTGGGCCCCCTCCCCGATGAGCAGTTCTTC. It encodes CASGLGPLPDEQFF.

This chain connects TRBV27 to TRBJ2-1; 8 nucleotides line up with TRBD2. The V and J ends lost 5 bases and 4 bases, in that order; junction bases with no gene match: 19. Germline V gene lookup returns CDR1 MNHEY and CDR2 SMNVEV (reference sequence). The CDR3 has 19 amino acids. DNA of the CDR3: TGTGCCAGCAGTCCACCGCCGTGGGGGGTAGCGGGGCAATACAATGAGCAGTTCTTC. This encodes CASSPPPWGVAGQYNEQFF.

The rearrangement joins TRBV29-1 to TRBJ1-1; D possibly corresponds to TRBD1 (6 bases). Per the germline V gene, CDR1 is SQVTM and CDR2 is ANQGSEA. The CDR3 is 12 amino acids. The V end lost 8 bases, the J end lost 2 bases, and 12 bases lay between the germline ends. The CDR3 nucleotides read TGCAGCACAGGACAGAGTAACACTGAAGCTTTCTTT. It specifies CSTGQSNTEAFF.

The V and J genes are TRBV29-1 and TRBJ1-2; D is uncertain. The CDR3 has 12 amino acids. Trimming took off 3 bases at V and 2 bases at J, with 7 bases between the two ends. Germline V CDR1 and CDR2: SQVTM, ANQGSEA. In DNA form, the CDR3 reads TGCAGCGTTGATGACCGGAACTATGGCTACACCTTC. The encoded protein is CSVDDRNYGYTF. The full variable domain, its missing parts supplied by reference TRBV29-1 and TRBJ1-2, is SAVISQKPSRDICQRGTSLTIQCQVDSQVTMMFWYRQQPGQSLTLIATANQGSEATYESGFVIDKFPISRPNLTFSTLTVSNMSPEDSSIYLCSVDDRNYGYTFGSGTRLTVV.